This entry concerns a single T cell receptor (beta chain). It has no known antigen specificity. Germline is not matched at one junction end, which may reflect a read error. These data belong to a study of glioma-infiltrating T cells (dated by TCRdb to about 2016). About the full investigation: Glioma tissue, non-neoplastic brain tissue and matched peripheral blood mononuclear cells were used as sources from which TCR alpha- and beta-chain repertoires were sequenced. Each tissue-infiltrating repertoire was compared with the same patient's peripheral blood repertoire to measure divergence between tissue and blood T-cell populations. Three low-grade glioma patients, 7 or 8 primary glioblastoma patients and three non-glioma patients contributing non-neoplastic brain tissue were included in the paired cohort.

Beyond this particular receptor, the publication reports: Tissue and blood shared very few CDR3 sequences, a result attributed to high CDR3 diversity and limited sampling. The group comparisons were based on small numbers of patients: three non-neoplastic, three low-grade glioma and eight glioblastoma patients. VJ-independent divergence between tissue and blood was lower than expected in non-neoplastic patients but higher than expected in all gliomas, particularly low-grade gliomas.

Including the terminal cysteine and phenylalanine, the CDR3 comprises 15 residues. Solely the CDR3 DNA is kept, with 45 bases framed from the first base. Via the germline V gene, CDR1 is MDHEN and CDR2 SYDVKM. TCR alpha and beta CDR3 regions were amplified with the iRepertoire nested amplicon-rescue multiplex PCR (arm-PCR) platform from RNA. The input for one-step reverse transcription and amplification was roughly 85-400 ng of either tissue mRNA or PBMC total RNA. Following bead purification, Illumina adapters were added by a secondary multiplex PCR, and the libraries were gel-purified between 200 and 400 bp. Libraries carried internal 6-nucleotide barcodes used for demultiplexing. Sequencing of the libraries was done on an Illumina MiSeq using 2x220 or 2x250 nucleotide paired-end reads. The study's own analysis went as follows. FLASH 1.2.11 was used to merge paired reads, and BWA-MEM then aligned the reads to the GRCh37 human genome before TRA and TRB reads were extracted. For V and J assignment, an IMGT-derived reference of cassette sequences and CDR3 motifs that included pseudogenes was used. Three-frame translation of reads was performed, and productive CDR3s were defined as those with a C...FGXG motif and no stop codons. A clonotype was defined as a unique combination of a V-J cassette pair and a CDR3 amino acid sequence. Reads were filtered by Hamming distance, with the threshold set by the sequence error rate of each sample in mapped regions. The public reads were reprocessed in TCRdb via fastp at Q25 and MiXCR, keeping in-frame beta chains. Duplicate CDR3 protein sequences are folded into a single record with the most common DNA and genes. These V and J calls rely on TCRdb rather than the paper's analysis. For this sample the table gives under 200,000 distinct CDR3 sequences, of which around 45% were detected only once. Roughly 5.5% of the sample belongs to the ten largest clones.

This TCR came from a human donor with low-grade glioma or glioblastoma, undergoing nonglioma brain surgery, or in good health (not recorded which). Recombination linked TRBV28 to TRBJ1-6; the D gene is possibly TRBD1, with 5 bases matching. Sequences were obtained from glioma tissue, nonneoplastic brain tissue, or PBMCs (not recorded which). The DNA sequence is given as TGTGCCGGCAGTTTATTAACGGGGCTCGAACCACCCCTCCACTTT. The translation is CAGSLLTGLEPPLHF.